This TCR beta chain was identified during a study of cytomegalovirus exposure and HLA in healthy donors. Study observations and caveats: Reports showed the classifier diagnosing cytomegalovirus status with high specificity and sensitivity.

This CDR3 comprises 11 residues. V lost 4 bases to trimming and J lost 6 bases; unmatched junction nucleotides: 2. Germline V CDR1 and CDR2: GTSNPN, SVGIG (reference sequence). In regard to this clone: What it binds is unknown.

The table came from immunoSEQ multiplex PCR; TCRdb's copy has only in-frame clones and leaves some out. In the table there are over 250,000 clones, approximately 86% of which are singletons. Sequenced input: PBMCs. The rearrangement joins TRBV30 to TRBJ1-1, with 7 bases that match TRBD1. The origin of this receptor is a woman aged 30 to 39 in good health and CMV-seropositive. The CDR3 nucleotides are TGTGCCTGGATCGGGACAGCTGAAGCTTTCTTT. This translates into CAWIGTAEAFF.